Following are 5 T cell receptor beta chains from one sample sequenced in a study of T-cell memory formation after mild COVID-19. TCRdb ran MiXCR on the 5' RACE reads and lists one entry per CDR3 protein. The data contain about 150,000 distinct CDR3 sequences, under 30% of them singletons. The sample comprised PBMCs or a T cell subset sorted from them (not recorded which). The source of these receptors is an adult woman who had mild COVID-19 (a few samples of this study predate the infection). Cell type and time point are not known.

This chain links TRBV30 with TRBJ1-3; maybe TRBD1 (5 bases). Trimming took off 1 base at V and 8 bases at J, with 15 bases between the two ends. The CDR3 has 14 residues. Germline CDR1 GTSNPN, CDR2 SVGIG (reference sequence). The CDR3 loop is CAWSEWDAGDTIYF. CDR3 in DNA: TGTGCCTGGAGTGAGTGGGACGCGGGGGACACCATATATTTT.

This clonotype has a handful of counts. The chain couples TRBV9 to TRBJ2-2; 10 bases map to TRBD2. The CDR3 is made up of 17 amino acids. CDR1 and CDR2 from the germline V gene are SGDLS and YYNGEE. Trimming removed 3 bases from V and 2 bases from J; junction bases left unmatched: 7. For the CDR3, the DNA is TGTGCCAGCAGCGCATCGGAGCGGGAGGGCAACACCGGGGAGCTGTTTTTT. Residues: CASSASEREGNTGELFF.

The chain employs TRBV3-1 and TRBJ1-2; D uncertain. Germline V gives CDR1 LGHDT, CDR2 YNNKEL (reference sequence). The CDR3 sequence is 16 residues long. V shed 7 bases and J shed 0 bases, with 18 bases lying between them. The CDR3 reads CASTSGPNGANYGYTF. The CDR3 region has the DNA TGTGCCAGCACCTCTGGACCAAATGGGGCTAACTATGGCTACACCTTC.

The chain uses TRBV4-3 and TRBJ1-3, with D possibly being TRBD1 (5 bases). V gave up 1 base and J gave up 1 base, with 11 bases separating them. This CDR3 has 16 amino acids. CDR1 LGHNA and CDR2 YSLEER come from the germline V gene. CDR3 nucleotide sequence: TGCGCCAGCAGCCAAGTCTCGACAGAGTCTGGAAACACCATATATTTT. Translated, it gives CASSQVSTESGNTIYF.

This chain links TRBV13 with TRBJ2-1; 9 bases line up with TRBD1. The CDR3 is 13 amino acids. The V gene's germline CDR1 is PRHDT and CDR2 FYEKMQ (reference sequence). V shed 5 bases and J 15 bases; nucleotides not matched to a gene: 11. In DNA form, the CDR3 reads TGTGCCAGCAGCGTCAGATCGGGACAGGGTGTGTTCTTC. It specifies CASSVRSGQGVFF.